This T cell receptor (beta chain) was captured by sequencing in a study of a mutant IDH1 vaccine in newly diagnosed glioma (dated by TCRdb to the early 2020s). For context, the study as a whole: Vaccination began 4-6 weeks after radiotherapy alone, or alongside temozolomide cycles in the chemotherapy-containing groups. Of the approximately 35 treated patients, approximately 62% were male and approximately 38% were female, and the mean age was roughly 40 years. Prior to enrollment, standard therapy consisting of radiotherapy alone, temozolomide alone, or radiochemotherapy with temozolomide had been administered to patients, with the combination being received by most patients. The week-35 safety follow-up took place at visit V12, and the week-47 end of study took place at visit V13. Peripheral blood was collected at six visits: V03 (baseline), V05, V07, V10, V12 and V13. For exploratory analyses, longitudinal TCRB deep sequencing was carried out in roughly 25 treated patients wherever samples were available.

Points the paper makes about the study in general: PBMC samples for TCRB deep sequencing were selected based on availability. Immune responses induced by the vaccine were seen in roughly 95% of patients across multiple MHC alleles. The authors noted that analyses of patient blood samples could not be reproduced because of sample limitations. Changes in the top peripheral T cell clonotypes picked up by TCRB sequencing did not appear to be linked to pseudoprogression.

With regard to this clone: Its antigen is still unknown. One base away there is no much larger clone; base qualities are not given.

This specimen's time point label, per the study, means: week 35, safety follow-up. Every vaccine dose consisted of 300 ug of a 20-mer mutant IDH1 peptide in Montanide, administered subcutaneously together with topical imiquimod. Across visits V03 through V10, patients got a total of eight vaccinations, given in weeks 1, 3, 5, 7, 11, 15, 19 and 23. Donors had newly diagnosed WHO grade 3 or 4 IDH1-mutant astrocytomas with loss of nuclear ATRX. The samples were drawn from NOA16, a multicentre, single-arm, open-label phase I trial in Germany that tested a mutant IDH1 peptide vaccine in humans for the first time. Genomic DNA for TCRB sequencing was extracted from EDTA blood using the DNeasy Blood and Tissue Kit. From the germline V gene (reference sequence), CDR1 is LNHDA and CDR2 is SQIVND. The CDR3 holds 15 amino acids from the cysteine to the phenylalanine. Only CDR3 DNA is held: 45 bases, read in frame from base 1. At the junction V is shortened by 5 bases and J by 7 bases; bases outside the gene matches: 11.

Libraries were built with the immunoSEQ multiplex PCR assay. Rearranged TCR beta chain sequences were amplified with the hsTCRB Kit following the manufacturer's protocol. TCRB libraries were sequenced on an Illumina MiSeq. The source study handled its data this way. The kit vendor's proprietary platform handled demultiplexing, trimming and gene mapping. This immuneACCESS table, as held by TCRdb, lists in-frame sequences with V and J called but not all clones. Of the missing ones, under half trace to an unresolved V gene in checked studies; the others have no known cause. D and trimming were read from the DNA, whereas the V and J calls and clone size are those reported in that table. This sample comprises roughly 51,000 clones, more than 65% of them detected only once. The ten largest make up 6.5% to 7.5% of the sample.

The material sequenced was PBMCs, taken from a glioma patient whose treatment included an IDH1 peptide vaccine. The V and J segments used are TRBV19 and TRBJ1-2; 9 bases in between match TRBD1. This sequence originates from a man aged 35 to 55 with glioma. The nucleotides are TGTGCCAGTAGTCCAGGGGACAGGGACAGTTTTGGCTACACCTTC. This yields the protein CASSPGDRDSFGYTF.